Reported below is one T cell receptor beta chain. What it binds is unknown. The data were obtained in a study of a mutant IDH1 vaccine in newly diagnosed glioma. Across the study: Most patients had radiochemotherapy with temozolomide before enrollment; others had one alone. Visit V13 took place at week 47, and visit V12 happened at week 35.

Assay used: immunoSEQ multiplex PCR; TCRdb lists only in-frame clones, some missing. The top ten hold less than 5% of the sample, which has about 52,000 clones, around 80% seen once. Trimming shortened V by 5 bases and J by 5 bases, and 18 bases separated the two germline ends. The CDR3 extends over 16 amino acids. Germline V lookup: CDR1 SGHTA, CDR2 FQGNSA. Time point reported: week 47, end of study. Alongside topical imiquimod, each dose of vaccine comprised 300 ug of mutant IDH1 20-mer peptide. This receptor was identified in a woman aged 40-49 years with glioma. Some clones in this sample may be carry-over from other donors' samples. The sample was PBMCs, taken from a glioma patient whose treatment included an IDH1 peptide vaccine. The gene calls are TRBV7-2 and TRBJ2-2; a weak D match, TRBD2 (7 bases). The CDR3 loop is CASSPGGGGRTGELFF. The CDR3, as DNA: TGTGCCAGCAGCCCGGGGGGCGGGGGCAGAACCGGGGAGCTGTTTTTT.